The clone carrying this T cell receptor beta chain came up a few times. What it binds is unknown. The sample has other DNA sequences that encode this CDR3 too. The CDR3 totals 13 residues. The V end was cut by 7 bases, the J end by 0 bases, with 9 bases between. Germline loops: CDR1 LNHDA, CDR2 SQIVND (reference sequence). This sample is drawn from a study of OX40 agonist ivuxolimab in advanced cancers. Looking at the study overall: Each patient was given ivuxolimab into a vein every 2 weeks, at 0.01 to 10 mg/kg. Partial responses, seen in three patients, involved one hepatocellular carcinoma and two cutaneous melanomas.

The table came from immunoSEQ multiplex PCR; TCRdb's copy has only in-frame clones and leaves some out. The sample has 100,000 to 150,000 clones; roughly 91% are singletons. General study findings and limits: At 0.1 to 3.0 mg/kg and by week 6, CD4+ and CD8+ T cells in the blood had expanded clonally. Near-lowest levels of clonal expansion characterized partial responders at 0.1-3.0 mg/kg.

Sequenced material: CD4+ or CD8+ T cells sorted from blood, taken in a trial of the OX40 agonist ivuxolimab. V and J are TRBV19 and TRBJ1-1; D is unclear. This sequence originates from an adult with an advanced solid tumor such as melanoma, head and neck, liver or kidney cancer. The chain's CDR3 is CASTLHMNTEAFF. For the CDR3, the DNA is TGTGCCAGTACGTTACACATGAACACTGAAGCTTTCTTT. Based on the CDR3 plus reference TRBV19 and TRBJ1-1, the full variable domain is DGGITQSPKYLFRKEGQNVTLSCEQNLNHDAMYWYRQDPGQGLRLIYYSQIVNDFQKGDIAEGYSVSREKKESFPLTVTSAQKNPTAFYLCASTLHMNTEAFFGQGTRLTVV.